The present T cell receptor (beta chain) was sequenced within a study of regulatory T cells in long-lasting Graves disease. Points from the study as a whole: Persistent disease samples used TRBV28, TRBJ1-2 and TRBJ2-5 preferentially. Lower TCR diversity characterized persistent Graves' patients relative to newly diagnosed patients.

Relying on iRepertoire HTBI primers and Arm-PCR of CDR3 regions, the team built TCR beta libraries. TCRdb processed the multiplex PCR reads anew with MiXCR; each CDR3 protein has one entry. The data show roughly 300,000 distinct CDR3 sequences, roughly 21% seen once. Concerning this clonotype itself: Its antigen is not identified. This may stem from a read error, because a much larger clone lies one nucleotide away.

The CDR3 spans 15 residues. The V and J ends lost 5 bases and 8 bases, in that order; junction bases with no gene match: 7. Germline-derived CDR1 and CDR2 are MNHEY and SVGEGT. Time point specified: persistent/refractory GD, antithyroid drugs over 5 years with positive TRAb. Making the TCR library involved RNA that had been extracted from PBMCs. The peripheral blood volume drawn was approximately 9.5 milliliters, and it was collected into EDTA tubes. The starting material was peripheral blood mononuclear cells (PBMCs), obtained when the disease was refractory, from a patient treated with antithyroid drugs. The rearrangement uses TRBV6-2 or TRBV6-3 and TRBJ1-6, with TRBD1 matching over 9 bases. This sequence originates from a female donor with Graves disease. The CDR3 DNA is TGTGCCAGCAGTGACCGGGACAGGGAGTATTCACCCCTCCACTTT. Amino acid sequence: CASSDRDREYSPLHF.